The 2 T cell receptor beta chains reported below all come from one sample, sequenced in a study of cytomegalovirus exposure and HLA in healthy donors. With 60 Vbeta and 13 Jbeta primers, the PCR was carried out. The protocol was immunoSEQ multiplex PCR, while the TCRdb copy is restricted to in-frame clones and leaves out a portion. The repertoire consists of approximately 110,000 clones, with approximately 11% occurring once and the leading ten covering 15% to 20%. Sequenced sample: PBMCs. These receptor sequences come from a man aged 40-49 years in good health and CMV-seropositive.

The chain carries TRBV6-5 and TRBJ2-7; TRBD1 is a possible D gene (5 bases). The V gene's germline CDR1 is MNHEY and CDR2 SVGAGI. The CDR3 loop spans 14 amino acids. The V gene lost 0 bases and the J gene lost 4 bases, with 10 bases spanning the gap. DNA of the CDR3: TGTGCCAGCAGTTACTCGACAGAAGGGTACGAGCAGTACTTC. Its protein product is CASSYSTEGYEQYF.

The genes are TRBV19 and TRBJ2-2; D uncertain. Trimming pared 6 bases from V and 5 bases from J, leaving 10 bases between. The germline V gene encodes CDR1 LNHDA and CDR2 SQIVND (reference sequence). The CDR3 extends over 13 amino acids. This chain's CDR3 is CASRFERTGELFF. The DNA for the CDR3 is TGTGCCAGTAGGTTCGAGAGAACCGGGGAGCTGTTTTTT.